A single sample is the source of the 27 T cell receptor delta chains below, sequenced in a study of γδ T cells in repeated Plasmodium falciparum infection. With CATT, TCRdb re-called clones from the multiplex PCR reads. The sample consists of roughly 50,000 delta-chain clones, over 1.5% of them appearing once. Bulk repertoires came from Vgamma9/Vdelta2+ or Vdelta2-negative gammadelta T cells flow-sorted from PBMC. What was sequenced was gamma-delta T cells from blood. Receptors originate from a pool of human donors (malaria-infected and uninfected, not separated).

This clone was seen more than once but under ten times. The protein held in TCRdb is that of a much larger clone and does not match this DNA's translation at residue 13, likely because of a read error; the protein shown is translated from the DNA. This chain uses TRDV1 with TRDJ2, with D tentatively TRDD2 or TRDD3 (7 bases each). Germline V CDR1 and CDR2: TSWWSYY, QGS. This CDR3 region has 21 residues. Between the trimmed V and J ends, which lost 5 bases and 6 bases, there was a span of 34 bases. CDR3 residues: CALGFSYLQDLGGTRAAQLFF. As DNA, the CDR3 is TGTGCTCTTGGGTTTTCCTACCTGCAAGACCTGGGGGGTACTCGGGCAGCACAACTCTTCTTT.

This clone has a handful of counts. The protein TCRdb gives is from a much larger clone and does not agree with this DNA's translation at residue 9, likely a read error; the protein shown here comes from the DNA. This chain links TRDV1 with TRDJ1; D might be TRDD3 (6 bases). The J gene, not given by TCRdb, was assigned here from a germline match of the nucleotide sequence. This CDR3 spans 13 amino acids. V was shortened by 9 bases and J by 6 bases, with 17 bases between the two germline ends. The germline gives CDR1 TSWWSYY, CDR2 QGS. CDR3 protein: CALKPGIGNKLIF. CDR3 bases: TGTGCTCTGAAGCCGGGGATTGGCAATAAACTCATCTTT.

In regard to this clone: The protein that TCRdb holds for this DNA derives from a much larger clone and differs from the translated DNA at residue 5, which likely indicates a read error; the protein shown here is translated from the DNA. This CDR3 reads CALGVLTTDKLIF. In DNA form, the CDR3 reads TGTGCTCTTGGGGTCCTAACCACCGATAAACTCATCTTT. The chain employs TRDV1 and TRDJ1; D possibly corresponds to TRDD2 (5 bases). The CDR3 is 13 amino acids. Per germline, CDR1 TSWWSYY and CDR2 QGS. The V and J ends lost 4 bases and 1 base respectively, with 7 bases between them.

This clone was detected a few times. The protein TCRdb gives is from a much larger clone and does not agree with this DNA's translation at residue 14, likely a read error; the protein shown here comes from the DNA. The chain is built from TRDV1 and TRDJ1; maybe TRDD2 (5 bases). TCRdb carries no J gene annotation; the J gene was assigned here by matching the DNA with germline. Per the germline V gene, CDR1 is TSWWSYY and CDR2 is QGS. The CDR3 runs 17 residues. Here the CDR3 reads CALGGLYFPGITDRLIF. In nucleotides, the CDR3 is TGTGCTCTTGGGGGACTCTACTTCCCCGGTATCACCGATAGACTCATCTTT.

Ten or more counts support this clone. The protein in TCRdb stems from a much larger clone and differs at residue 7 from this DNA's translation, likely a read error; here the protein is translated from the DNA. The rearrangement joins TRDV1 to TRDJ1; D is undetermined. Trimming removed 1 base at V and 3 bases at J, with 3 bases between. CDR3 size: 12 residues. Germline assignment: CDR1 TSWWSYY and CDR2 QGS. CDR3 in amino acids: CALGEPADKLIF. Written as DNA, the CDR3 is TGTGCTCTTGGGGAACCCGCCGATAAACTCATCTTT.

This clone was seen ten or more times. TCRdb has a much larger clone's protein, which differs at residue 15 from the translation of this DNA, likely because of a read error; what is shown is the protein translated from the DNA. The chain recombines TRDV1 with TRDJ1, with 7 bases identical to TRDD2. CDR3 size: 19 residues. CDR1 TSWWSYY and CDR2 QGS come from the germline V gene. The CDR3 sequence is CALGDNLPSSFQFTYKLIF. CDR3 in DNA: TGTGCTCTTGGGGATAACCTGCCTTCCTCTTTTCAGTTCACCTATAAACTCATCTTT.

This clone was detected a few times. A far larger clone is a single base away, which makes a read error likely. The same CDR3 is also encoded by other DNA sequences in this sample. The chain recombines TRDV1 with TRDJ1; 10 bases fit TRDD3. The J gene was not available in TCRdb and was assigned here by matching the DNA to germline segments. This CDR3 comprises 21 residues. CDR1 is TSWWSYY and CDR2 is QGS in the germline V gene. CDR3: CALGGPTGTGGSLSYTDKLIF. In nucleotides, the CDR3 is TGTGCCCTTGGGGGGCCTACGGGTACTGGGGGATCACTCTCTTACACCGATAAACTCATCTTT.

By proportion, this clone is medium-sized. The chain employs TRDV1 and TRDJ1, with D unclear. V dropped 1 base and J dropped 2 bases, with 11 bases sitting between them. There are 15 residues in the CDR3. Germline lookup yields CDR1 TSWWSYY and CDR2 QGS. The CDR3 region has the DNA TGTGCTCTTGGGGAACGGAGGGGTTCGACCGATAAACTCATCTTT. Its protein is CALGERRGSTDKLIF.

Comment on this clone: Translating this DNA gives a protein that differs at residue 5 from the TCRdb one, which belongs to a much larger clone; a read error is likely, and the protein shown is this translation. The chain has TRDV1 and TRDJ1; D is undetermined. TCRdb is silent on the J gene; assignment here came from matching the DNA to germline. Germline CDR1 is TSWWSYY and CDR2 is QGS. Between the trimmed V and J ends, which lost 4 bases and 0 bases, there was a span of 15 bases. There are 16 residues in the CDR3. CDR3 sequence (DNA): TGTGCTCTTGGGGGACGGGAGGTTTGGGACACCGATAAACTCATCTTT. Protein product: CALGGREVWDTDKLIF.

This rearrangement joins TRDV1 to TRDJ1; 13 bases match TRDD3. The J gene is absent in TCRdb and was assigned here via DNA matching to germline. The CDR3 loop spans 22 amino acids. Losses at the gene ends were 1 base for V and 0 bases for J; bases not matched to a gene: 17. Germline V gene data show CDR1 as TSWWSYY and CDR2 as QGS. CDR3: CALGEPKVLVLGDTGYTDKLIF. The CDR3 DNA reads as TGTGCTCTTGGGGAACCGAAAGTCCTCGTACTGGGGGATACGGGGTACACCGATAAACTCATCTTT.

Concerning this clone: A far larger clone is one base from this, pointing to a likely read error. The identical CDR3 is also encoded by other nucleotide sequences in the sample. Called V gene: TRDV1; the J gene was not called; the listed D gene, TRDD3, was not tested against the DNA. Germline V gene data show CDR1 as TSWWSYY and CDR2 as QGS. The CDR3 is 17 amino acids. The DNA for the CDR3 is TGTGCTCTTGGGACTCCTAGTGTGTCGGGGGAGGTCGGTAAACTAATCTTT. Translation: CALGTPSVSGEVGKLIF.

By share of the sample, this clone is medium-sized (0.01 to 0.1%). V gene TRDV1 combines with J gene TRDJ1, with TRDD2 matching 9 bases. This CDR3 contains 18 residues. The V and J ends lost 4 bases and 3 bases, in that order; junction bases with no gene match: 15. In germline, CDR1 is TSWWSYY, CDR2 QGS. CDR3 sequence (DNA): TGTGCTCTTGGGGGGGGCCTTCCTACACATGAGCGGGCCGATAAACTCATCTTT. It encodes CALGGGLPTHERADKLIF.

About this clone itself: The likely explanation is a read error, given a far larger clone one base away. Other DNA variants within this sample encode the same CDR3. This chain joins TRDV1 and TRDJ1; the match to TRDD3 covers 10 bases. Here the J gene came from matching the DNA to germline, since TCRdb omits it. There are 24 residues in the CDR3. Germline CDR1 reads TSWWSYY; CDR2 reads QGS. Trimming cost V 3 bases and J 0 bases; bases outside gene matches: 28. The CDR3 spells CALGDSKYHPRYGGGYGYTDKLIF. The CDR3 nucleotides are TGTGCTCTTGGGGACTCAAAATACCACCCCCGATATGGCGGGGGATACGGGTACACCGATAAACTCATCTTT.

A word on this clone: A far larger clone is off by one base, so a read error is likely. Other DNA sequences within the sample encode an identical CDR3. The genes are TRDV1 and TRDJ1; a possible D gene is TRDD2 (6 bases). The J gene, absent from TCRdb, was called here by matching the DNA to germline. This CDR3 comprises 20 residues. The ends were cut back, 3 bases at V and 0 bases at J, with 26 bases in the middle. CDR1 and CDR2 from the germline V gene are TSWWSYY and QGS. The CDR3 bases are TGTGCTCTTGGGGAGTCCTACGCCCCCTTCGGACTGCTGTACACCGATAAACTCATCTTT. This sequence encodes CALGESYAPFGLLYTDKLIF.

The rearrangement joins TRDV1 to TRDJ1; D may match TRDD2 or TRDD3 (9 bases each). Germline matching of the DNA provided the J gene here, since TCRdb leaves it blank. Germline loops: CDR1 TSWWSYY, CDR2 QGS. Trimming removed 2 bases from V and 1 base from J, with 35 bases in between. The CDR3 covers 23 residues. CDR3 loop: CALGESSFLRSPYWGTFTDKLIF. CDR3 bases: TGTGCTCTTGGGGAATCTTCCTTCCTACGGTCTCCGTACTGGGGGACCTTCACCGATAAACTCATCTTT.

This clone was seen many times. This may be a read error, as it is one base from a much larger clone. This chain joins TRDV1 and TRDJ1, with 8 positions matching TRDD3. Losses at the gene ends were 5 bases for V and 2 bases for J; bases not matched to a gene: 25. Germline CDR1 is TSWWSYY and CDR2 is QGS. The CDR3 runs 21 residues. The CDR3 nucleotides are TGTGCTCTTGGGAAGCTTGGATATTTAGAGAGGGGGGATATTGTGACCGATAAACTCATCTTT. As protein: CALGKLGYLERGDIVTDKLIF.

For this clone: This likely stems from a read error, as it lies one base from a far larger clone. The sample has other DNA sequences that encode this CDR3 too. This chain connects TRDV1 to TRDJ1; 9 nucleotides match TRDD3. No J gene is reported in TCRdb; it was inferred here by comparing the DNA with germline. Germline V gene sequence: CDR1 TSWWSYY, CDR2 QGS. The CDR3 is made up of 22 amino acids. The V gene end was trimmed by 9 bases and the J gene end by 7 bases; junction bases not matched to a gene: 36. The DNA for the CDR3 is TGTGCTCTCGGGATTCGCAACGTCCGTCCTACCTTACTGGGGGACCTAAGAGGTAAACTCATCTTT. Protein product: CALGIRNVRPTLLGDLRGKLIF.

The rearrangement links TRDV1 to TRDJ1; 10 bases agree with TRDD3. TCRdb is silent on the J gene; assignment here came from matching the DNA to germline. The germline CDR1 and CDR2 sequences are TSWWSYY and QGS. Trimming took 2 bases from V and 8 from J; bases not matched to a gene: 20. CDR3 length: 19 amino acids. In DNA, the CDR3 is TGTGCTCTTGGGGAAAAGACGCGGACCTGGGGGATATGGCGGGTGAAACTCATCTTT. As protein: CALGEKTRTWGIWRVKLIF.

This clone appeared many times. The chain uses TRDV1 and TRDJ1, with 10 bases identical to TRDD3. Germline V gene lookup returns CDR1 TSWWSYY and CDR2 QGS. The CDR3 covers 20 residues. Trimming removed 3 bases from V and 2 bases from J; junction bases left unmatched: 18. The CDR3 coding sequence is TGTGCTCTTGGGGAGCTCAAACTACTGGGGGATCCTCGGGGTACCGATAAACTCATCTTT. It yields the protein CALGELKLLGDPRGTDKLIF.

A few counts support this clone. With a far larger clone one base away, a read error is the likely cause. Other nucleotide sequences in the sample specify the same CDR3. The chain combines TRDV1 with TRDJ1; perhaps TRDD3 as D (5 bases). Germline V gene sequence: CDR1 TSWWSYY, CDR2 QGS. The length of the CDR3 is 25 residues. The chain's CDR3 is CALGELDKLNQRRVFHWGAPDKLIF. CDR3 nucleotides: TGTGCTCTCGGGGAACTGGATAAGCTTAACCAACGCCGTGTCTTTCATTGGGGTGCGCCCGATAAACTCATCTTT.

A few counts support this clone. This likely stems from a read error, as it lies one base from a far larger clone. Other DNA sequences in this sample translate to the same CDR3. The chain combines TRDV1 with TRDJ1, with D hard to call. Assignment of the J gene here rests on matching the DNA to germline, because TCRdb gives none. Germline V gene sequence: CDR1 TSWWSYY, CDR2 QGS. The CDR3 contains 15 residues. With 0 bases removed from V and 10 bases from J, the gap between germline ends came to 18 bases. CDR3 DNA sequence: TGTGCTCTTGGGGAACTACTACAATCCCCGATGGGACTCATCTTT. It codes for CALGELLQSPMGLIF.

On this clone itself: It is likely a read error: a sequence one base away is far more abundant. Other DNA sequences within the sample encode an identical CDR3. The CDR3 is CASWGIRTNTDKLIF. In DNA, the CDR3 is TGTGCCTCTTGGGGGATACGAACTAACACCGATAAACTCATCTTT. This rearrangement joins TRDV3 to TRDJ1; 11 bases line up with TRDD3. The length of the CDR3 is 15 residues. After removal of 4 bases from V and 0 bases from J, the junction contained 7 bases not matched to a gene. Germline assignment: CDR1 TVYSNPD and CDR2 GDNSRS (reference sequence).

Many counts were recorded for this clone. A far larger clone is off by one base, so a read error is likely. The same CDR3 can be traced to other DNA sequences in this sample. This chain connects TRDV1 to TRDJ1, with TRDD3 matching over 8 bases. This CDR3 region has 17 residues. CDR1 and CDR2 (germline): TSWWSYY, QGS. The CDR3 DNA reads as TGTGCTCTTGGGGAACGGCCTCCGGGGGATATAACCGATAAACTCATATTT. It specifies CALGERPPGDITDKLIF.

This clone was counted between two and nine times. TCRdb lists the protein of a much larger clone for this DNA, which differs at residue 13, so this is likely a read error; the protein given here is translated from the DNA itself. The J gene is TRDJ1, the V gene TRDV1; 7 positions agree with TRDD3. No J segment appears in TCRdb, so it was assigned here by matching the sequence to germline. Germline CDR1 reads TSWWSYY; CDR2 reads QGS. J was trimmed by 0 bases and V by 0 bases; bases with no gene match: 22. The CDR3 loop spans 22 amino acids. This chain's CDR3 is CALGELAFYWGLEVSNTDKLIF. CDR3 bases: TGTGCTCTTGGGGAACTAGCTTTCTACTGGGGACTGGAGGTCTCTAACACCGATAAACTCATCTTT.

Concerning this clone: A far larger clone is one base from this, pointing to a likely read error. The sample carries other DNA sequences with the same CDR3. The V call is TRDV1, the J call TRDJ2; 9 bases are shared with TRDD3. Germline matching of the DNA provided the J gene here, since TCRdb leaves it blank. The ends lost 0 bases at V and 2 bases at J; junction bases unmatched: 16. The CDR3 covers 21 residues. The V gene's germline CDR1 is TSWWSYY and CDR2 QGS. In nucleotides, the CDR3 is TGTGCTCTTGGGGAACTCCTTGCCGACTGGGGGAGATCCCCCTTGACAGCACAACTCTTCTTT. Translation gives CALGELLADWGRSPLTAQLFF.

This clone turned up a few times. TCRdb lists the protein of a much larger clone for this DNA, which differs at residue 19, so this is likely a read error; the protein given here is translated from the DNA itself. The V gene call is TRDV1, and the J gene call is absent; the table assigns TRDD3, which was not confirmed against the DNA. The CDR3 totals 21 residues. Germline-derived CDR1 and CDR2 are TSWWSYY and QGS. The CDR3 bases are TGTGCTCTTGGGGGATCCAAACCCACCGCGCGGGGCTGGGGGAACACCGATAAACCCATCTTT. As protein: CALGGSKPTARGWGNTDKPIF.

Points on this clone: The translation of this DNA and the TCRdb protein of a much larger clone differ at residue 5, probably owing to a read error; the protein shown here is translated from the DNA. The chain uses TRDV1 and TRDJ1; TRDD3 matches at 11 bases. Here the J gene was assigned by germline matching of the DNA, as TCRdb has none. CDR1 and CDR2 from the germline V gene are TSWWSYY and QGS. The CDR3 is made up of 21 amino acids. Germline trimming cut 4 bases from V and 3 bases from J; bases unmatched to any gene: 22. The CDR3 spells CALGGLLRGYWGIIPPDKLIF. CDR3 bases: TGTGCTCTTGGGGGACTCCTACGTGGGTACTGGGGGATAATACCCCCCGATAAACTCATCTTT.